This T cell receptor (beta chain) was obtained from a study of cytomegalovirus exposure and HLA in healthy donors. Study observations and caveats: A highly shared variant cluster was judged a likely technical artifact. Fewer than 20,000 TCR beta sequences were associated with HLA alleles at 0.05 false discovery rate in a later analysis. In a later analysis, a missense DCLRE1C variant was linked to TCR beta V- and J-gene trimming.

PCR used 60 Vbeta primers and 13 Jbeta primers. Data came from immunoSEQ multiplex PCR; TCRdb stores just in-frame clones and leaves some out. The sample data list over 150,000 clones. Turning to this clone: The target antigen is unknown.

Germline V gene lookup returns CDR1 LGHNA and CDR2 YNFKEQ. Trimming removed 0 bases from V and 5 bases from J; junction bases left unmatched: 8. The CDR3 totals 16 residues. The source is a boy aged 10-17 years in good health and CMV-seronegative. This chain joins TRBV4-2 and TRBJ1-2; 8 positions match TRBD1. Sequencing used PBMCs. The CDR3: CASSQDRQGAGYGYTF. The CDR3 DNA follows: TGTGCCAGCAGCCAAGATCGGCAGGGGGCAGGGTATGGCTACACCTTC.